This T cell receptor beta chain was identified during a study of T cell changes during pregnancy in multiple sclerosis. This CDR3 comprises 16 residues. Germline V gives CDR1 KGHSH, CDR2 LQKENI. With 6 bases removed from V and 0 bases from J, the gap between germline ends came to 17 bases. TCRdb's copy holds only in-frame clones and misses some; the assay was immunoSEQ multiplex PCR. The sample records roughly 38,000 clones, about 88% being singletons. This sequence joins TRBV18 and TRBJ1-1; TRBD1 might be the D (5 bases). This TCR came from a female donor with multiple sclerosis, enrolled in a pregnancy study. The input for sequencing was CD4+ T cells from peripheral blood mononuclear cells, taken before pregnancy. The CDR3 loop reads CASSQMTDFMNTEAFF. In DNA form, the CDR3 reads TGTGCCAGCTCTCAAATGACAGATTTTATGAACACTGAAGCTTTCTTT. The variable domain in full, completed from reference TRBV18 and TRBJ1-1, reads NAGVMQNPRHLVRRRGQEARLRCSPMKGHSHVYWYRQLPEEGLKFMVYLQKENIIDESGMPKERFSAEFPKEGPSILRIQQVVRGDSAAYFCASSQMTDFMNTEAFFGQGTRLTVV.